These T cell receptor beta chains were read from a single sample in a study of regulatory T cells in long-lasting Graves disease. Via MiXCR, TCRdb re-called the multiplex PCR reads, giving one row per CDR3 protein. The sample holds a few hundred thousand distinct CDR3 sequences, 23% seen once. The source was peripheral blood mononuclear cells (PBMCs), collected when the disease was refractory, from a patient treated with antithyroid drugs. The origin of the receptors is a female donor with Graves disease. Both conserved end residues are part of each CDR3. A D gene is named only where the DNA matches it firmly. The size entry is marked missing in some rows and otherwise reads once, few, many or a size class.

>TRBV29-1|TRBJ2-7|few|-
CSVGDSTVSYEQYF
TGCAGCGTGGGGGACTCCACCGTTTCCTACGAGCAGTACTTC
>TRBV19|TRBJ1-1|few|-
CASSIVDRQNTEAFF
TGTGCCAGTAGTATAGTGGACAGACAGAACACTGAAGCTTTCTTT
>TRBV7-6|TRBJ2-7|many|TRBD2
CASSGRASEQYF
TGTGCCAGCAGCGGGAGGGCCTCCGAGCAGTACTTC
>TRBV6-1|TRBJ2-5|once|-
CATRRGPSNEQSF
TGTGCCACTCGGAGGGGTCCCTCAAATGAGCAGTCCTTC
>TRBV2|TRBJ2-6|-|-
CASRVRVSGANVLTF
TGTGCCAGCAGAGTACGGGTTTCTGGGGCCAACGTCCTGACTTTC
>TRBV7-9|TRBJ1-1|few|TRBD1
CASSPRGTGVLEAFF
TGTGCCAGCAGCCCCCGAGGGACAGGGGTCCTTGAAGCTTTCTTT
>TRBV14|TRBJ2-4|-|TRBD1
CASSHCRDRASCLQYF
TGTGCCAGCAGCCATTGCCGGGACAGAGCGTCGTGTCTTCAGTACTTC
>TRBV7-9|TRBJ2-5|-|TRBD1
CASSLAGDSQETQYF
TGTGCCAGCAGCTTAGCGGGGGACAGTCAAGAGACCCAGTACTTC
>TRBV6-1|TRBJ1-2|medium-sized|TRBD1
CASSATSGTDGYTF
TGTGCCAGCAGTGCAACTTCCGGGACAGATGGCTACACCTTC
>TRBV5-1|TRBJ1-6|-|-
CASSGTGDLVRSPLHF
TGCGCCAGCAGCGGAACTGGGGATCTAGTGCGTTCACCCCTCCACTTT
>TRBV5-4|TRBJ1-2|-|-
CASGWFSNYGYTF
TGTGCCAGCGGATGGTTCTCCAACTATGGCTACACCTTC
>TRBV5-1|TRBJ1-1|few|-
CASSLGRARTNTEAFF
TGCGCCAGCAGCCTGGGTAGGGCCAGAACGAACACTGAAGCTTTCTTT
>TRBV20-1|TRBJ1-5|-|-
CTSSGAEAGNQPQHF
TGCACCTCATCGGGGGCCGAAGCGGGCAATCAGCCCCAGCATTTT
>TRBV7-2|TRBJ2-2|-|-
CASSLAPRFTGELFF
TGTGCCAGCAGCTTAGCGCCCAGATTCACCGGGGAGCTGTTTTTT
>TRBV7-2|TRBJ1-2|many|-
CASSLAVFNGYTF
TGTGCCAGCAGCTTAGCAGTTTTTAATGGCTACACCTTC
>TRBV19|TRBJ1-5|-|-
CASIPRRGESQPQHF
TGTGCCAGTATCCCGAGGAGGGGAGAAAGTCAGCCCCAGCATTTT
>TRBV12-3/TRBV12-4|TRBJ1-2|many|-
CASKGLPYGYTF
TGTGCCAGCAAGGGTCTTCCCTATGGCTACACCTTC
>TRBV6-2/TRBV6-3|TRBJ2-5|few|TRBD1
CASSYRQGKTQYF
TGTGCCAGCAGTTACAGACAGGGGAAGACCCAGTACTTC
>TRBV28|TRBJ1-5|-|-
CASRPERGGARLSNQPQHF
TGTGCCAGCAGACCCGAAAGGGGGGGGGCGCGACTTTCTAATCAGCCCCAGCATTTT
>TRBV6-1|TRBJ1-1|many|-
CATRDTEAFF
TGTGCCACCAGGGACACTGAAGCTTTCTTT
>TRBV2|TRBJ2-6|-|-
CASSEDNTFNNVLTF
TGTGCCAGCAGTGAAGACAACACGTTTAACAACGTCCTGACTTTC
>TRBV28|TRBJ2-5|once|TRBD2
CASSSGTSGDHGTQYF
TGTGCCAGCAGCTCCGGGACTAGCGGGGACCATGGGACCCAGTACTTC
>TRBV30|TRBJ2-2|-|-
CAWSAPGELFF
TGTGCCTGGAGTGCTCCCGGGGAGCTGTTTTTT
>TRBV29-1|TRBJ2-2|-|TRBD1
CSVSLTGEVRGELFF
TGCAGCGTCTCTCTCACAGGGGAAGTACGAGGGGAGCTGTTTTTT
>TRBV2|TRBJ2-7|-|-
CASSEDRVPNEQYF
TGTGCCAGCAGTGAAGACAGGGTCCCCAACGAGCAGTACTTC
>TRBV12-3/TRBV12-4|TRBJ2-7|many|TRBD2
CASSRTSESYEQYF
TGTGCCAGCAGTAGGACTAGCGAGTCCTACGAGCAGTACTTC
>TRBV20-1|TRBJ2-7|-|TRBD2
CSARERTRQRAVYEQYF
TGCAGTGCTAGAGAGCGGACTAGGCAGCGGGCCGTCTACGAGCAGTACTTC
>TRBV2|TRBJ2-7|few|TRBD1
CAAGQGIYYEQYF
TGTGCCGCAGGACAGGGGATTTACTACGAGCAGTACTTC
>TRBV7-9|TRBJ2-5|-|-
CASSGRTGEQYF
TGTGCCAGCAGCGGACGAACCGGGGAGCAGTACTTC
>TRBV18|TRBJ1-1|-|-
CASSRGAPMNTEAFF
TGTGCCAGCTCACGGGGAGCGCCAATGAACACTGAAGCTTTCTTT
>TRBV19|TRBJ2-7|-|-
CASSIETGTAGEQYF
TGTGCCAGTAGTATAGAAACCGGGACAGCGGGCGAGCAGTACTTC
>TRBV6-1|TRBJ1-1|many|-
CASLLRPTGMNTEAFF
TGTGCCAGCCTACTTCGCCCGACGGGGATGAACACTGAAGCTTTCTTT
>TRBV12-3/TRBV12-4|TRBJ2-7|many|TRBD2
CASRKAGAGYEQYF
TGTGCCAGCAGAAAAGCGGGAGCGGGTTACGAGCAGTACTTC
>TRBV6-1|TRBJ1-2|many|-
CASFRAVYGYTF
TGTGCCAGCTTTCGGGCGGTATATGGCTACACCTTC
>TRBV12-3/TRBV12-4|TRBJ1-6|many|TRBD1
CASSVNGQGSSPLHF
TGTGCCAGCAGCGTTAACGGACAGGGGTCCTCACCCCTCCACTTT
>TRBV12-3/TRBV12-4|TRBJ1-2|many|-
CASSFQRGRSYTF
TGTGCCAGCAGTTTTCAGCGGGGTAGGAGCTACACCTTC
>TRBV5-1|TRBJ2-2|few|TRBD1
CASSPGQGAGELFF
TGTGCCAGCAGCCCGGGACAGGGAGCCGGGGAGCTGTTTTTT
>TRBV2|TRBJ1-1|many|-
CASSPLSWGGSTEAFF
TGTGCCAGCAGCCCCCTTTCGTGGGGAGGAAGCACTGAAGCTTTCTTT
>TRBV7-2|TRBJ1-6|many|TRBD1
CASSSDRGRFSPLHF
TGTGCCAGCAGCTCTGACAGGGGACGGTTTTCACCCCTCCACTTT
>TRBV2|TRBJ2-7|many|TRBD1
CASSERGQGPEQYF
TGTGCCAGCAGTGAACGGGGACAGGGTCCCGAGCAGTACTTC
>TRBV20-1|TRBJ1-1|-|-
CSSSRTSRVNTEAFF
TGCAGTTCTAGCCGAACATCCAGGGTGAACACTGAAGCTTTCTTT
>TRBV7-6|TRBJ1-1|few|-
CASSLAVWGTEAFF
TGTGCCAGCAGCTTAGCGGTTTGGGGCACTGAAGCTTTCTTT
>TRBV29-1|TRBJ1-1|-|-
CSVDTGPGAFF
TGCAGCGTTGATACCGGCCCTGGAGCTTTCTTT
>TRBV6-2/TRBV6-3|TRBJ2-7|-|-
CASRPTIYEQYF
TGTGCCAGCAGGCCCACTATCTACGAGCAGTACTTC
>TRBV5-5|TRBJ1-1|-|-
CASSRQLQNTEAFF
TGTGCCAGCAGCCGACAGCTTCAGAACACTGAAGCTTTCTTT
>TRBV5-1|TRBJ2-7|few|TRBD1
CASSWTGNGEQYF
TGCGCCAGCAGCTGGACAGGGAATGGTGAGCAGTACTTC
>TRBV2|TRBJ1-2|many|-
CASTEQDNYGYTF
TGTGCCAGCACCGAGCAGGATAACTATGGCTACACCTTC
>TRBV6-2/TRBV6-3|TRBJ2-6|-|-
CASSYSRGETGANVLTF
TGTGCCAGCAGTTACAGTCGCGGGGAGACTGGGGCCAACGTCCTGACTTTC
>TRBV30|TRBJ1-2|few|-
CAWSRQGWESDYGYTF
TGTGCCTGGAGTAGGCAGGGATGGGAGAGTGACTATGGCTACACCTTC
>TRBV6-1|TRBJ1-1|many|-
CASSEGGRDTEAFF
TGTGCCAGCAGTGAGGGGGGCAGGGACACTGAAGCTTTCTTT
>TRBV30|TRBJ2-2|few|-
CAWSYSGTVSGELFF
TGTGCCTGGAGTTATTCCGGGACTGTCAGCGGGGAGCTGTTTTTT
>TRBV11-1|TRBJ2-7|few|-
CASSSSGTTYEQYF
TGTGCCAGCAGCTCATCCGGGACCACCTACGAGCAGTACTTC
>TRBV6-1|TRBJ1-5|few|TRBD1
CASSQTGVNQPQHF
TGTGCCAGCAGTCAGACAGGGGTGAATCAGCCCCAGCATTTT
>TRBV2|TRBJ2-3|-|-
CASSESRLTDTQYF
TGTGCCAGCAGTGAATCTAGGCTTACAGATACGCAGTATTTT
>TRBV12-3/TRBV12-4|TRBJ1-1|many|TRBD1
CASRPIGGHTEAFF
TGTGCCAGCAGGCCCATAGGGGGCCACACTGAAGCTTTCTTT
>TRBV7-8|TRBJ1-1|few|-
CASSLDEMNTEAFF
TGTGCCAGCAGCTTAGACGAAATGAACACTGAAGCTTTCTTT
>TRBV12-3/TRBV12-4|TRBJ2-7|-|TRBD2
CASSGTSGSLSEQYF
TGTGCCAGCAGTGGGACTAGCGGGAGTCTGAGCGAGCAGTACTTC